The rows below give T cell receptor beta chains drawn from one sample of a study of T-cell memory formation after mild COVID-19. MiXCR, applied by TCRdb to the 5' RACE reads, yields one record per CDR3 protein. The table lists about 240,000 distinct CDR3 sequences, 8.5% to 9.5% of them singletons. Sequencing was carried out using PBMCs or a T cell subset sorted from them (not recorded which). These receptors were taken from a man aged 18 to 30 who had mild COVID-19 (a few samples of this study predate the infection). Cell type and time point are not known. The CDR3 runs from the conserved cysteine through the conserved F or W. A D gene is named only where the DNA matches it firmly. Clone size, where shown, is once, few, many, or a class for clones that have expanded.

V	size	J	D	CDR3	DNA
TRBV12-3/TRBV12-4	many	TRBJ2-2	-	CASSFQKNTGELFF	TGTGCCAGCAGTTTCCAGAAAAACACCGGGGAGCTGTTTTTT
TRBV3-1	once	TRBJ1-6	-	CASSQVNHNSPLHF	TGTGCCAGCAGCCAGGTCAATCATAATTCACCCCTCCACTTT
TRBV20-1	few	TRBJ1-4	-	CSATPGALAGEKLFF	TGCAGTGCCACTCCCGGGGCACTCGCCGGTGAAAAACTGTTTTTT
TRBV5-1	many	TRBJ2-3	-	CASSLRVGGPTDTQYF	TGCGCCAGCAGCTTGAGGGTGGGGGGGCCCACAGATACGCAGTATTTT
TRBV7-2	-	TRBJ1-1	-	CASSLVGGRLTEAFF	TGTGCCAGCAGCTTAGTTGGGGGCAGGTTGACTGAAGCTTTCTTT
TRBV9	few	TRBJ1-2	TRBD1	CASRATATGGITYGYTF	TGTGCCAGCAGAGCAACAGCGACAGGGGGTATTACCTATGGCTACACCTTC
TRBV20-1	-	TRBJ1-5	TRBD1	CSARRGGLNQPQHF	TGCAGTGCTAGGAGAGGGGGCCTCAATCAGCCCCAGCATTTT
TRBV6-5	many	TRBJ1-5	-	CASRSGGSNQPQHF	TGTGCCAGCAGATCGGGCGGTAGCAATCAGCCCCAGCATTTT
TRBV3-1	few	TRBJ1-5	-	CASSQEGVNQPQHF	TGTGCCAGCAGCCAAGAGGGGGTCAATCAGCCCCAGCATTTT
TRBV7-2	few	TRBJ1-2	-	CASSLLWDGYTF	TGTGCCAGCAGCTTACTTTGGGATGGCTACACCTTC
TRBV7-9	few	TRBJ2-5	-	CASSPPGVAESQYF	TGTGCCAGCAGTCCACCAGGGGTAGCAGAGTCCCAGTACTTC
TRBV7-2	-	TRBJ2-5	-	CASSPGRGRETQYF	TGTGCCAGCAGCCCGGGCAGGGGACGAGAGACCCAGTACTTC
TRBV20-1	few	TRBJ1-1	-	CSAAAEYRILRGGTEAFF	TGCAGTGCCGCCGCCGAGTACAGAATCTTGCGGGGAGGGACTGAAGCTTTCTTT
TRBV12-3/TRBV12-4	few	TRBJ2-1	-	CASTTPGWGNEQFF	TGTGCCAGCACCACCCCTGGTTGGGGAAATGAGCAGTTCTTC
TRBV7-9	many	TRBJ2-7	-	CASSPPPRAYEQYF	TGTGCCAGCAGCCCCCCCCCGCGGGCCTACGAGCAGTACTTC
TRBV11-2	few	TRBJ2-5	-	CASSLAALEVQETQYF	TGTGCCAGCAGCTTAGCAGCCCTCGAGGTCCAAGAGACCCAGTACTTC
TRBV12-3/TRBV12-4	-	TRBJ2-2	TRBD1	CASSHGTGAGELFF	TGTGCCAGCAGCCACGGGACAGGGGCCGGGGAGCTGTTTTTT
TRBV6-2/TRBV6-3	-	TRBJ2-5	-	CASSWEGAGETQYF	TGTGCCAGCAGTTGGGAGGGGGCTGGAGAGACCCAGTACTTC
TRBV12-3/TRBV12-4	few	TRBJ1-1	-	CASSFQSSNTEAFF	TGTGCCAGCAGTTTTCAGAGCTCGAACACTGAAGCTTTCTTT
TRBV5-6	-	TRBJ1-5	TRBD1	CASRRNRGQPQHF	TGTGCCAGCAGACGGAACAGGGGGCAGCCCCAGCATTTT
TRBV21-1	-	TRBJ2-3	-	CASSTRGENTQYF	TGTGCCAGCAGCACCAGGGGGGAAAATACGCAGTATTTT
TRBV7-6	few	TRBJ1-5	-	CASSPGGRGNQPQHF	TGTGCCAGCAGCCCGGGTGGACGGGGGAATCAGCCCCAGCATTTT
TRBV5-1	few	TRBJ2-5	TRBD2	CASSWGMSGVETQYF	TGCGCCAGCAGCTGGGGGATGAGCGGGGTAGAGACCCAGTACTTC
TRBV5-5	-	TRBJ2-5	TRBD1	CASSQRTGSPQETQYF	TGTGCCAGCAGCCAACGGACAGGGAGCCCCCAAGAGACCCAGTACTTC
TRBV12-3/TRBV12-4	few	TRBJ1-1	-	CASSMNQGTEAFF	TGTGCCAGCAGCATGAACCAGGGCACTGAAGCTTTCTTT
TRBV6-1	few	TRBJ2-7	-	CASSKDFSNAYEQYF	TGTGCCAGCTCAAAGGACTTCTCTAACGCCTACGAGCAGTACTTC